This T cell receptor (beta chain) was identified during a study of blood T cell repertoires in COVID-19. Repertoires were generated with immunoSEQ multiplex PCR, while TCRdb's copy carries only in-frame clones and drops some. The table lists some 210,000 clones, 70% to 90% of them singletons, with 4.5% to 6% in the top ten. CDR1 SGHRS and CDR2 YFSETQ come from the germline V gene. This CDR3 is 15 amino acids long. V was trimmed by 2 bases and J by 0 bases, leaving 10 bases between them. The rearrangement joins TRBV5-1 to TRBJ2-3; D might be TRBD2 (6 bases). The receptor comes from a woman between 70 and 85 years old with active or convalescent COVID-19. The specimen was peripheral blood. This CDR3 is CASSLEGTSTDTQYF. The CDR3, as DNA: TGCGCCAGCAGCTTAGAGGGGACTAGCACAGATACGCAGTATTTT.